This T cell receptor beta chain emerged from a study of beta chain features in type 1 diabetes. This clone was seen more than once but under ten times. TCRB transcripts that were expressed got sequenced, as all of the isolated RNA had been reverse transcribed. Measured with immunoSEQ multiplex PCR; TCRdb has only the in-frame clones, and not every one. The sample yields 300,000 to 350,000 clones, 8% seen once. The CDR3 is 15 amino acids. In germline, CDR1 is MNHNS, CDR2 SASEGT. The V end was cut by 1 base, the J end by 2 bases, with 11 bases between. What was sequenced was central memory CD4+ T cells from blood. This TCR came from a woman aged 18-29 years in good health. The chain carries TRBV6-1 and TRBJ1-2; a possible D gene is TRBD1 (5 bases). CDR3 in amino acids: CASSEEMGLNYGYTF. The CDR3 coding sequence is TGTGCCAGCAGTGAAGAAATGGGGCTCAACTATGGCTACACCTTC.